The rows below give T cell receptor beta chains drawn from one sample of a study of blood T cell repertoires in COVID-19. Sequenced by immunoSEQ multiplex PCR; TCRdb stores in-frame clones only, minus some. The sample records about 180,000 clones, around 80% being singletons. The material sequenced was peripheral blood. The receptors here all came from an elderly woman with COVID-19, enrolled during active disease. CDR3s include the opening cysteine and the closing phenylalanine or tryptophan. Each record gives: clone size, V gene, J gene, D gene, CDR3 length, CDR3 DNA, CDR3 protein. The D gene is left open where the match is weak. Part of the rows lack a size; the others show once, few, many or a class for expanded clones.

-	TRBV28	TRBJ2-1	-	12	TGTGCCAGCAGTTTAGCGGCGGGTAGGCAGTTCTTC	CASSLAAGRQFF
-	TRBV27	TRBJ1-4	TRBD1	15	TGTGCCAGCAGCACCGGGACAGTAACGAATGAAAAACTGTTTTTT	CASSTGTVTNEKLFF
-	TRBV18	TRBJ2-7	TRBD1	15	TGTGCCAGCTCACCCGGGACAGTCCGCTCCTACGAGCAGTACTTC	CASSPGTVRSYEQYF
-	TRBV15	TRBJ2-1	-	15	TGTGCCACCAGCAGAGATTTTCGGGCAGGGAATGAGCAGTTCTTC	CATSRDFRAGNEQFF
-	TRBV2	TRBJ1-2	-	12	TGTGCCAGCAGTGAATACAGGGAGGGGAACACCTTC	CASSEYREGNTF
-	TRBV7-9	TRBJ1-3	-	17	TGTGCCAGCAGCTTTCGACGGTCGCCTAGCTCTGGAAACACCATATATTTT	CASSFRRSPSSGNTIYF
once	TRBV5-1	TRBJ1-4	-	15	TGCGCCAGCAGGCCCGTGGGGAGTTTTAATGAAAAACTGTTTTTT	CASRPVGSFNEKLFF
-	TRBV11-2	TRBJ2-7	-	13	TGTGCCAGCAGCTTAGATATGACTCACGAGCAGTACTTC	CASSLDMTHEQYF
-	TRBV5-1	TRBJ1-1	-	14	TGCGCCAGCACCCCTCTTAGTGGGGGGACTGAAGCTTTCTTT	CASTPLSGGTEAFF
-	TRBV30	TRBJ1-2	-	14	TGTGCCTGGAGTGTACTCGGGCGGGACTATGGCTACACCTTC	CAWSVLGRDYGYTF
-	TRBV6-2/TRBV6-3	TRBJ2-7	TRBD2	16	TGTGCCAGCAGTACTCCCCGGACTAGCGGTTCCTACGAGCAGTACTTC	CASSTPRTSGSYEQYF
-	TRBV5-1	TRBJ2-2	-	13	TGCGCCAGCAGCTTGGAACTCCCCGGGGAGCTGTTTTTT	CASSLELPGELFF
-	TRBV9	TRBJ2-5	-	14	TGTGCCAGCAGCGTAGCATCACGCGGAGAGACCCAGTACTTC	CASSVASRGETQYF
-	TRBV2	TRBJ1-2	TRBD1	12	TGTGCCAGCAGTATTGACAGGGAAGGCTACACCTTC	CASSIDREGYTF
-	TRBV12-3/TRBV12-4	TRBJ1-5	-	13	TGTGCCAGCAGTTTAGATCAGAATCAGCCCCAGCATTTT	CASSLDQNQPQHF
-	TRBV5-1	TRBJ2-7	-	14	TGCGCCAGCAGCTTGGGACAGGCCACCTACGAGCAGTACTTC	CASSLGQATYEQYF
once	TRBV3-1/TRBV3-2	TRBJ2-3	TRBD2	17	TGTGCCAGCAGCCAAGGGGCTAGCGGGGATAACACAGATACGCAGTATTTT	CASSQGASGDNTDTQYF
-	TRBV5-1	TRBJ2-3	TRBD2	14	TGCGCCAGCAGCACTAGCGGGTCGACAGATACGCAGTATTTT	CASSTSGSTDTQYF
once	TRBV2	TRBJ1-2	TRBD1	15	TGTGCCAGCAGAACCGACAGGGGGCCTTTAGGAGGCTACACCTTC	CASRTDRGPLGGYTF
many	TRBV27	TRBJ2-3	TRBD1	14	TGTGCCAGCGGGGACAGGGCGGGCACAGATACGCAGTATTTT	CASGDRAGTDTQYF
-	TRBV3-1/TRBV3-2	TRBJ2-5	-	16	TGTGCCAGCAGCCAAGGGTCGGCAGGACTGCAAGAGACCCAGTACTTC	CASSQGSAGLQETQYF
few	TRBV5-4	TRBJ2-7	TRBD1	14	TGTGCCAGCAGCTTGGACAGGGGGAATTACGAGCAGTACTTC	CASSLDRGNYEQYF
-	TRBV11-3	TRBJ2-7	-	14	TGTGCCAGCAGCTTAGATGGTGGGCGAGACGAGCAGTACTTC	CASSLDGGRDEQYF
-	TRBV27	TRBJ1-2	-	14	TGTGCCAGCAGTTTGGGTGCTCGGGGGGCTGGCTACACCTTC	CASSLGARGAGYTF